This T cell receptor beta chain was sequenced during a study of early stage breast cancer tumors (dated by TCRdb to about 2017). Turning to the overall study: Of the 15 to 20 invasive breast tumors, some twelve were found to be estrogen receptor-positive, progesterone receptor-positive and HER2-negative. About 65% of the 12 ER+/PR+/HER2- tumors were invasive ductal carcinomas, while the other four were invasive lobular carcinomas. On average, each sample had roughly 9.5-fold read coverage. The samples as a whole yielded a few million detected templates, corresponding to approximately 990,000 unique clonotypes. Findings and caveats that apply to the study as a whole: Because the cohort was small, a breakdown by tumor subtype could not be done. Approximately 2.5-fold higher T cell density and higher clonality were observed in tumors than in adjacent normal breast tissue. Bulk genomic DNA sequencing of unsorted cells missed chain pairing and functional markers such as CD4, CD8 and FOXP3. Enriched TCRB sequences shared across patients were found to be mostly commonly generated sequences that were unlikely to play an important role in the tumor microenvironment. Repertoires from blood resembled normal breast more closely than tumor, and using blood as a reference for each tissue separated tumor from normal in 14 of 16 patients.

Comment on this clone: Its recognized antigen is unknown. No base quality values were provided; no much bigger clone lies one nucleotide off.

From the germline V gene, CDR1 is SNHLY and CDR2 is FYNNEI. The CDR3 numbers 9 residues from cysteine through valine. CDR3 DNA only is kept here, 27 bases in frame from base 1. V is reduced by 9 bases and J by 5 bases, leaving a spacing of 5 bases between them. Each sample was amplified in two independent genomic DNA replicates, using 0.5 ug for blood and around 1.5 ug for tumor or normal breast. Following the manufacturer's instructions, the ImmunoSeq Intro kit was used to carry out TCRB sequencing on genomic DNA. Multiplex PCR was run for around 30 cycles using proprietary primers and spike-in control sequences for absolute quantification. Single-end 150-bp reads were used to sequence an 87-bp fragment covering the CDR3 and the flanking V and J genes. Each lane of an Illumina MiSeq running version 3.0 chemistry carried seven multiplexed samples, with two replicates apiece. As for the original processing: The vendor's proprietary pipeline processed the raw data and merged both replicates into a single result for each sample. Clonotypes were defined as productive rearrangements sharing the V-gene family, CDR3 amino acid sequence and J-gene segment. Clonality was computed as 1 minus the normalized Shannon entropy (Pielou evenness) of TCRB abundances. To estimate T cell density, the total number of templates was divided by the input cell count, which was inferred from how much DNA went in. Total repertoire diversity and clonality were estimated with Recon using default parameters. A clonotype was considered tumor-enriched if its abundance in tumor exceeded 0.1% and was at least 32-fold higher than its abundance in normal breast. In its TCRdb copy, this immuneACCESS table keeps in-frame sequences only and misses some clones. Where compared with another copy, unresolved V genes explain less than half of these, and the others have no known cause. V and J calls and clone size are as listed in that table; D and trimming were resolved from the DNA. In this sample the table shows 39,000 or so clones, around 69% of which occur a single time. About 6.8% of the sample comes from the top ten.

The study profiled bulk TCR beta-chain repertoires in matched peripheral blood, tumor and adjacent normal breast tissue taken from approximately 16 patients with early-stage breast cancer. Before surgery, roughly 5-11 mL of whole blood was collected into EDTA tubes and then processed within 2 hours. Ficoll-Paque centrifugation in SepMate-50 tubes was used to isolate peripheral blood mononuclear cells. PBMCs were cryopreserved in aliquots of about 2 to 4 million cells in about 90% FBS with about 10% DMSO and kept in liquid nitrogen. The Qiagen AllPrep DNA/RNA Mini kit was used to extract genomic DNA.

The specimen was blood. This TCR was sampled from a person in their fifties or sixties with breast cancer. The chain is assembled from TRBV2 and TRBJ2-7; the D gene is perhaps TRBD2, on 5 matching bases. This receptor carries the CDR3 CARGDEQYV. The DNA is TGTGCCAGGGGAGACGAGCAGTACGTC.